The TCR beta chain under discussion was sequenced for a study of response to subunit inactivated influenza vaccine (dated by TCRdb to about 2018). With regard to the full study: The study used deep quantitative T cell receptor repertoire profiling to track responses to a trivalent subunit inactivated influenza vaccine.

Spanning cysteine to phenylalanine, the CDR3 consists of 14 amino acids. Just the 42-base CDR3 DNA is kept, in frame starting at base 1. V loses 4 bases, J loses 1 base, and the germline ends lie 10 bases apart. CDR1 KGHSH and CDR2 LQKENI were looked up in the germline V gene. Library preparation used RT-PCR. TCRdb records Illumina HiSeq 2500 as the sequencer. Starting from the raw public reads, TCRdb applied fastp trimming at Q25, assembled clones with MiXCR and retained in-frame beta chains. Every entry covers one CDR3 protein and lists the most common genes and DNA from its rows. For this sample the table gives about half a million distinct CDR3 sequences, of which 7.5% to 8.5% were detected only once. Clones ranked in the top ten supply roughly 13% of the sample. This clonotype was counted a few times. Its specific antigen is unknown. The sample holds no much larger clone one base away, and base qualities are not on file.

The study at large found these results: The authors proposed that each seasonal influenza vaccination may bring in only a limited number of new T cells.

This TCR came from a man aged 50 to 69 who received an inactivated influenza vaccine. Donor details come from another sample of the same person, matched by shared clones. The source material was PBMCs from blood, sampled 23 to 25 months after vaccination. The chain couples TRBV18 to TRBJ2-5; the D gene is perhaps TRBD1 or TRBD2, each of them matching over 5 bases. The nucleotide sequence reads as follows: TGTGCCAGCTCACGAGAGGGGCTCCAAGAGACCCAGTACTTC. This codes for CASSREGLQETQYF.